This TCR beta chain derives from a study of blood T cell repertoires in COVID-19 (dated by TCRdb to 2018 to 2021). Background on the whole study: The collaborator samples originated in the United States, Italy and Spain and spanned the acute and convalescent phases of COVID-19. The material from the prospective study consisted of cDNA or gDNA derived from T cells, B-cell-depleted T cells, or PBMCs. The samples were drawn from two sources: the first 160 participants of the ongoing ImmuneRACE study, and 1,254 subjects contributed by 6 global collaborators. HLA class I and class II types, where available, came from metadata supplied by the sample provider rather than from assay-based typing. A de-identified subject ID, COVID-19 status, age in years and sex were almost always included in the sample metadata. The repertoires were released in a freely available public database intended as a resource for research on the immune response to SARS-CoV-2. Deeply sampled blood TCRbeta repertoires from subjects exposed to, actively infected with, or recovered from COVID-19 were included in the dataset.

TCRbeta CDR3 regions were amplified from genomic DNA by means of the immunoSEQ Assay, a bias-controlled multiplex PCR. In the paper's pipeline: Within the assay, amplification of reference gene primers was used to estimate how many nucleated cells each sample contained. To quantify the absolute abundance of each unique TCRbeta CDR3 rearrangement, sequence reads were collapsed and filtered. Productive Simpson clonality was computed per sample as the square root of Simpson's diversity index over productive rearrangements. The table was pulled from immuneACCESS by TCRdb, which kept in-frame rearrangements only. Such tables lose some clones; where checked, under half of the loss comes from unresolved V genes, and the rest has no known cause. The D gene and trimming were derived from the DNA, and the V and J assignments and clone size from that table. The table for this sample lists approximately 200,000 clones; about 88% of them were counted only once. 2.9% of the sample belongs to the ten largest clones.

A second Seattle source provided samples from volunteer blood donors who had recovered from COVID-19. Each collaborating institution followed its own protocols to collect whole blood in K2EDTA tubes. Collaborator samples were shipped for TCRbeta analysis as frozen whole blood, isolated PBMCs, or DNA extracted from either sample type. With respect to this clone: What this receptor recognizes is not known. No much larger clonotype is one base removed from it; base qualities were not supplied.

The CDR3 spans 14 residues, from the cysteine through the phenylalanine. Left in the record is the CDR3 DNA by itself, 42 bases read in frame from the first base. Trimming accounts for 1 base at V and 10 bases at J, while the number of junction bases matched to no gene is 6. CDR1 and CDR2 (SGHVS, FNYEAQ) derive from the germline V gene. Summary of the overall study and its limitations: The quantity of clinical and demographic metadata differed by source and by participant and was supplied without curation.

The V gene is TRBV7-6 and the J gene is TRBJ2-7; 11 bases in the middle match TRBD2. Sequences were obtained from peripheral blood. This TCR derives from a middle-aged man who had recovered from COVID-19. The DNA sequence is given as TGTGCCAGCAGCTTAGAGGGGACTAGCGGACGCCAGTACTTC. Its protein is CASSLEGTSGRQYF.